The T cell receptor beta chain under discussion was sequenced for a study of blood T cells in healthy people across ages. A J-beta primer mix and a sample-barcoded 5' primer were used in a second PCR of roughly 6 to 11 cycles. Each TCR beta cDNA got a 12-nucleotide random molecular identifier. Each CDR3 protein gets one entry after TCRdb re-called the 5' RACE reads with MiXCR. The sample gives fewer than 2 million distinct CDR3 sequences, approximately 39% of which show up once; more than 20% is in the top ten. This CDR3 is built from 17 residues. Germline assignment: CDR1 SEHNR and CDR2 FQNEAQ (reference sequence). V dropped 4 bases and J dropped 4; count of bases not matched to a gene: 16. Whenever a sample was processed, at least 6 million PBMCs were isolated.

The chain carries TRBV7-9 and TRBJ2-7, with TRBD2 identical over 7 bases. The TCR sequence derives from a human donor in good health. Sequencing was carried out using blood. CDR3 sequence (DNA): TGTGCCAGCAGCTCCACTGGCGGGGAGGGGTTGAGGTACGAGCAGTACTTC. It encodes CASSSTGGEGLRYEQYF.